This T cell receptor (beta chain) came from a study of cytomegalovirus exposure and HLA in healthy donors. Germline CDR1 LGHNA, CDR2 YSLEER. The CDR3 runs 14 residues. The V gene end was trimmed by 0 bases and the J gene end by 4 bases; junction bases not matched to a gene: 2. The PCR employed 60 Vbeta primers together with 13 Jbeta primers. Repertoires were generated with immunoSEQ multiplex PCR, while TCRdb's copy carries only in-frame clones and drops some. In the table there are roughly 120,000 clones, about three quarters of which are singletons. Regarding this clone: Its target is not known.

Study-wide findings and caveats: TCR beta sequences reportedly predicted most subjects' HLA-A and HLA-B alleles accurately. High specificity and sensitivity for cytomegalovirus status were reported for the classifier. Analyses of presence/absence relied on an assumption of roughly uniform sequencing depth across donors. In a later analysis, a missense DCLRE1C variant was linked to TCR beta V- and J-gene trimming.

Input material: PBMCs. This clonotype originated in a middle-aged woman in good health and CMV-seropositive. The chain couples TRBV4-3 to TRBJ1-2, with 7 bases lining up with TRBD1. The CDR3 DNA sequence: TGCGCCAGCAGCCAAGACAGGGGGTTCTATGGCTACACCTTC. This translates into CASSQDRGFYGYTF.